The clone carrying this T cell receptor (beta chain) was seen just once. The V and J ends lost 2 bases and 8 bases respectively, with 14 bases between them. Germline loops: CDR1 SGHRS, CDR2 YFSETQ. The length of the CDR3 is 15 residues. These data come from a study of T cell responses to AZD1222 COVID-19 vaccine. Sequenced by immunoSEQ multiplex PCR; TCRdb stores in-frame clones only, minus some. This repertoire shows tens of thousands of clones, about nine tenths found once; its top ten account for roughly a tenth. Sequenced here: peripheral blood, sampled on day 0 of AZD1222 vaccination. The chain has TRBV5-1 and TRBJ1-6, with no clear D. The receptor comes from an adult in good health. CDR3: CASSFTQPDHSPLHF. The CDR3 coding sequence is TGCGCCAGCAGCTTTACCCAACCGGATCATTCACCCCTCCACTTT. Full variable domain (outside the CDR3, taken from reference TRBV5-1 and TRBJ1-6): KAGVTQTPRYLIKTRGQQVTLSCSPISGHRSVSWYQQTPGQGLQFLFEYFSETQRNKGNFPGRFSGRQFSNSRSEMNVSTLELGDSALYLCASSFTQPDHSPLHFGNGTRLTVT.